This T cell receptor beta chain was recorded in a study of OX40 agonist ivuxolimab in advanced cancers. Study-level points and caveats: Among the lowest peripheral clonal expansion occurred in 0.1-3.0 mg/kg partial responders. At doses 0.1 to 3.0 mg/kg, CD4+ and CD8+ clones expanded.

The data were produced by immunoSEQ multiplex PCR, yet TCRdb's version contains in-frame clones alone and is incomplete. The data contain 75,000 to 95,000 clones, more than 75% of them seen just once; the ten biggest clones take up roughly 4.9%. V was shortened by 1 base and J by 0 bases, with 16 bases between the two germline ends. The CDR3 totals 18 residues. Germline V CDR1 and CDR2: SEHNR, FQNEAQ (reference sequence). This clone came up once. Its antigen is still unknown. The clonotype comes from an adult with an advanced solid tumor such as melanoma, head and neck, liver or kidney cancer. Sequenced material: CD4+ or CD8+ T cells sorted from blood, taken in a trial of the OX40 agonist ivuxolimab. This rearrangement joins TRBV7-9 to TRBJ1-5; D possibly corresponds to TRBD1 (6 bases). CDR3 in amino acids: CASSLGTEGLHSNQPQHF. DNA for the CDR3: TGTGCCAGCAGCTTAGGGACAGAGGGACTCCATAGCAATCAGCCCCAGCATTTT.